This T cell receptor beta chain was obtained from a study of blood T cell repertoires in COVID-19. The CDR3 has 13 residues. Germline CDR1 reads MNHEY; CDR2 reads SMNVEV (reference sequence). Trimming stripped 4 bases from V and 0 bases from J, with 4 bases between. Clones were read by immunoSEQ multiplex PCR, and TCRdb kept only the in-frame ones, dropping some. The repertoire holds about 260,000 clones, more than 80% seen once, with over 2% in the top ten. The V gene is TRBV27, the J gene TRBJ1-5; D gene uncertain. The TCR sequence derives from a woman aged 18-35 years who had recovered from COVID-19. Sequencing was carried out using PBMCs or T cells enriched from blood (not recorded which). CDR3 sequence reads: CASSSYSNQPQHF. The CDR3 nucleotides are TGTGCCAGCAGTTCGTATAGCAATCAGCCCCAGCATTTT.